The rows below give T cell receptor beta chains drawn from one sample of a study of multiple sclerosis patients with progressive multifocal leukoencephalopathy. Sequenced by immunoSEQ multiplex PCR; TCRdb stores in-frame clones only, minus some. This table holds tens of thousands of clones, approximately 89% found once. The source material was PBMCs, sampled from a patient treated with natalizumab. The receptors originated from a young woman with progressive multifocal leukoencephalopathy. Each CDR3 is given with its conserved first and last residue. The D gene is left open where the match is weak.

CDR3 protein: CSVDPGLDAFNEQFF; J gene: TRBJ2-1; V gene: TRBV29-1; D gene: TRBD2
CDR3 protein: CASSSGVRGTDTQYF; J gene: TRBJ2-3; V gene: TRBV19; D gene: .
CDR3 protein: CASSLESIPSYEQYF; J gene: .; V gene: TRBV5-1; D gene: .
CDR3 protein: CATRGSSYNEQFF; J gene: TRBJ2-1; V gene: TRBV27; D gene: .
CDR3 protein: CASSQFRSVDEQFF; J gene: TRBJ2-1; V gene: TRBV7-3; D gene: .
CDR3 protein: CASSARDRGTGANVLTF; J gene: TRBJ2-6; V gene: TRBV19; D gene: TRBD1
CDR3 protein: CASSMNGALYQETQYF; J gene: TRBJ2-5; V gene: TRBV7-2; D gene: .
CDR3 protein: CASSQDGGSNQPQHF; J gene: TRBJ1-5; V gene: TRBV4-3; D gene: .
CDR3 protein: CASRTTGGTEAFF; J gene: TRBJ1-1; V gene: TRBV6-6; D gene: TRBD1
CDR3 protein: CASSDPTGAQSQTQYF; J gene: TRBJ2-5; V gene: TRBV25-1; D gene: TRBD1
CDR3 protein: CASSQEFAGGPEETQYF; J gene: TRBJ2-5; V gene: TRBV14; D gene: TRBD2
CDR3 protein: CASLENTYEQYF; J gene: TRBJ2-7; V gene: TRBV6-1; D gene: .
CDR3 protein: CASSLDGRASYEQYF; J gene: TRBJ2-7; V gene: TRBV5-4; D gene: TRBD2
CDR3 protein: CASSAGVTGDSYEQYF; J gene: TRBJ2-7; V gene: TRBV6-1; D gene: TRBD1
CDR3 protein: CASVAHYSNQPQHF; J gene: TRBJ1-5; V gene: TRBV6-5; D gene: .
CDR3 protein: CASRPGFMMAYDGELFF; J gene: TRBJ2-2; V gene: TRBV27; D gene: .